The 23 T cell receptor beta chains listed next were all sequenced from one sample in a study of cytomegalovirus exposure and HLA in healthy donors (TCRdb year 2017). Preparation of the library involved the immunoSEQ multiplex PCR assay. A mixture of 60 forward primers for TCR Vbeta segments and 13 reverse primers for TCR Jbeta segments was used in the multiplex PCR. Sourced from immuneACCESS, this table was stored by TCRdb with only in-frame sequences that have V and J called. A share of the clones is absent; for the studies checked, an unresolved V gene accounts for under half, and the remainder has no known explanation. Present in this sample are under 200,000 clones, about 77% of which were seen just once. The leading ten clones occupy 1.3% of the sample. Sequencing was done on a sample of PBMCs. Receptors were obtained from a man aged 30 to 45 in good health and CMV-seronegative.

This chain uses TRBV28 with TRBJ1-5, with no clear D. The germline V and J ends were trimmed by 6 bases and 4 bases, with 19 bases remaining between them. The CDR3 sequence is 16 residues long. The germline CDR1 and CDR2 sequences are MDHEN and SYDVKM. The CDR3 region has the DNA TGTGCCAGCAGCGGCCACCCTGCGGGAGTTAATCAGCCCCAGCATTTT. This sequence encodes CASSGHPAGVNQPQHF. The full variable domain, completed using reference TRBV28 and TRBJ1-5, is DVKVTQSSRYLVKRTGEKVFLECVQDMDHENMFWYRQDPGLGLRLIYFSYDVKMKEKGDIPEGYSVSREKKERFSLILESASTNQTSMYLCASSGHPAGVNQPQHFGDGTRLSIL.

The rearrangement uses TRBV30 and TRBJ2-3, with D possibly being TRBD2 (5 bases). The CDR3 is 16 residues long. CDR1 is GTSNPN, CDR2 SVGIG, per germline (reference sequence). The V end was cut by 0 bases, the J end by 1 base, with 14 bases between. The CDR3 sequence: CAWSVRGSTGTDTQYF. In DNA, the CDR3 is TGTGCCTGGAGTGTACGTGGGAGTACGGGCACAGATACGCAGTATTTT. The variable domain in full, with the rest retrieved from reference TRBV30 and TRBJ2-3, is SQTIHQWPATLVQPVGSPLSLECTVEGTSNPNLYWYRQAAGRGLQLLFYSVGIGQISSEVPQNLSASRPQDRQFILSSKKLLLSDSGFYLCAWSVRGSTGTDTQYFGPGTRLTVL.

The chain uses TRBV30 and TRBJ2-6; 9 nucleotides agree with TRBD1. J gave up 2 bases and V 3 bases, and 20 bases lay outside the gene matches. This CDR3 has 21 residues. Germline CDR1 reads GTSNPN; CDR2 reads SVGIG (reference sequence). CDR3 bases: TGTGCCTGGAGGCGTCAGACAGGGGGTGGGGTGGGGGTTCCTGGGGCCAACGTCCTGACTTTC. It encodes CAWRRQTGGGVGVPGANVLTF.

This clone showed up just a few times. The CDR3 coding sequence is TGTGCCAGCAGCTATGGACTAGCGGGAGAAGAGACCCAGTACTTC. Amino acid sequence: CASSYGLAGEETQYF. V gene TRBV11-2 combines with J gene TRBJ2-5; TRBD2 matches 13 bases. This CDR3 comprises 15 residues. Germline V lookup: CDR1 SGHAT, CDR2 FQNNGV. V dropped 4 bases and J dropped 3; count of bases not matched to a gene: 2.

The chain has TRBV6-6 and TRBJ1-3, with D hard to call. Germline CDR1 is MNHNY and CDR2 is SVGAGI (reference sequence). With 0 bases removed from V and 0 bases from J, the gap between germline ends came to 9 bases. The CDR3 covers 16 residues. DNA for the CDR3: TGTGCCAGCAGTTACTCGGAGGGTCCCTCTGGAAACACCATATATTTT. As protein: CASSYSEGPSGNTIYF.

This clone was observed once. V gene TRBV10-1 combines with J gene TRBJ2-3; D perhaps matches TRBD2 (5 bases). Germline values: CDR1 WNHNN, CDR2 SYGVQD (reference sequence). The CDR3 totals 15 residues. V lost 3 bases and J 4 bases, leaving 14 bases between the germline ends. The CDR3 is CASSDLTTIPDTQYF. CDR3 coding DNA: TGCGCCAGCAGTGACTTAACGACTATCCCAGATACGCAGTATTTT.

The chain links TRBV7-5 to TRBJ2-7; the table names TRBD2, a call not compared with the DNA. TRBV7-5 is designated a pseudogene. This CDR3 is built from 21 residues. CDR3 sequence reads: CARSLAIGTSGRHPREYEQYF. In DNA form, the CDR3 reads TGTGCCAGAAGCTTAGCGATCGGGACTAGCGGGAGACATCCTCGAGAGTACGAGCAGTACTTC.

The V gene is TRBV2, the J gene TRBJ2-7, with 7 bases matching TRBD2. Per germline, CDR1 SNHLY and CDR2 FYNNEI. Trimming cost V 4 bases and J 5 bases; bases outside gene matches: 5. The CDR3 spans 13 residues. CDR3 sequence: CASSGLASDEQYF. CDR3 bases: TGTGCCAGCAGTGGACTAGCATCTGACGAGCAGTACTTC.

This clone has a handful of counts. The chain recombines TRBV27 with TRBJ1-5, with D perhaps TRBD1 (6 bases). The CDR3 loop spans 15 amino acids. Trimming pared 7 bases from V and 2 bases from J, leaving 15 bases between. Germline CDR1 and CDR2: MNHEY and SMNVEV (reference sequence). The CDR3 nucleotides read TGTGCCAGCAAGGGGGAACCGATTGGCAATCAGCCCCAGCATTTT. As protein: CASKGEPIGNQPQHF.

The CDR3 protein is CASSSGQSNTEAFF. The CDR3 DNA sequence: TGTGCCAGCAGCTCGGGACAGTCGAACACTGAAGCTTTCTTT. The chain links TRBV7-6 to TRBJ1-1; TRBD1 matches 7 bases. CDR1 SGHVS and CDR2 FNYEAQ come from the germline V gene. The trim removed 4 bases at V and 1 base at J, leaving 3 bases unmatched. The CDR3 totals 14 residues.

The J gene is TRBJ2-1, the V gene TRBV7-2, with TRBD2 matching 11 bases. J was trimmed by 9 bases and V by 2 bases; bases with no gene match: 9. The CDR3 length is 16 residues. The germline CDR1 and CDR2 sequences are SGHTA and FQGNSA. CDR3 DNA sequence: TGTGCCAGCAGCTTATTCGGGACTAGCGGAGTAAGTGAGCAGTTCTTC. Translating gives CASSLFGTSGVSEQFF.

This clone appeared a few times. V gene TRBV18 combines with J gene TRBJ2-5; the match to TRBD1 covers 9 bases. This CDR3 has 15 amino acids. Trimming removed 5 bases from V and 2 bases from J; junction bases left unmatched: 6. Germline lookup yields CDR1 KGHSH and CDR2 LQKENI. The CDR3: CASSKYRGPQETQYF. DNA of the CDR3: TGTGCCAGCTCAAAGTACAGGGGGCCACAAGAGACCCAGTACTTC.

The gene calls are TRBV30 and TRBJ1-2, with D possibly being TRBD1 (6 bases). V was shortened by 2 bases and J by 5 bases, with 18 bases between the two germline ends. The CDR3 sequence is 15 residues long. Germline loops: CDR1 GTSNPN, CDR2 SVGIG (reference sequence). CDR3 DNA: TGTGCCTGGAGTCCCGGCACAGGGAACCGGTATGGCTACACCTTC. Residues: CAWSPGTGNRYGYTF.

In its sample, this clone was seen a few times. This rearrangement joins TRBV7-2 to TRBJ1-3, with a possible D match to TRBD1 (5 bases). Looked up from germline, CDR1 is SGHTA and CDR2 is FQGNSA. V lost 5 bases and J 0 bases, leaving 17 bases between the germline ends. CDR3 length: 17 amino acids. For the CDR3, the DNA is TGTGCCAGCAGCGACCTATCCGGGGGTAACTCTGGAAACACCATATATTTT. It specifies CASSDLSGGNSGNTIYF.

CDR3 DNA: TGTGCCAGCAGCCTTCTAGCGGGAGGGCCCTACGAGCAGTACTTC. Its protein product is CASSLLAGGPYEQYF. The chain links TRBV7-2 to TRBJ2-5; 12 nucleotides align to TRBD2. The DNA matches TRBJ2-7 better at its end, which makes the J call doubtful. This CDR3 spans 15 amino acids. Germline CDR1 is SGHTA and CDR2 is FQGNSA.

The chain joins TRBV6-5 to TRBJ2-5, with 7 bases that match TRBD2. Per the germline V gene, CDR1 is MNHEY and CDR2 is SVGAGI. This CDR3 comprises 16 residues. Germline trimming cut 0 bases from V and 1 base from J; bases unmatched to any gene: 5. CDR3 residues: CASSYSPGGIQETQYF. DNA for the CDR3: TGTGCCAGCAGTTACTCTCCGGGGGGAATCCAAGAGACCCAGTACTTC.

The chain links TRBV5-5 to TRBJ1-5; the D is unclear. Trimming stripped 0 bases from V and 2 bases from J, with 6 bases between. Germline CDR1 reads SGHKS; CDR2 reads YYEKEE (reference sequence). The CDR3 is 14 amino acids. Here the CDR3 reads CASSLVGGNQPQHF. CDR3 nucleotide sequence: TGTGCCAGCAGCTTGGTCGGGGGCAATCAGCCCCAGCATTTT.

This clone was picked up a small number of times. The chain is built from TRBV28 and TRBJ1-3; D ambiguous. V lost 3 bases and J lost 2, with 17 bases in between. The CDR3 consists of 17 residues. Per the germline V gene, CDR1 is MDHEN and CDR2 is SYDVKM. The CDR3 reads CASSFMGRRGPGNTIYF. CDR3 DNA: TGTGCCAGCAGTTTCATGGGGAGACGAGGGCCTGGAAACACCATATATTTT.

This chain links TRBV11-3 with TRBJ2-7; TRBD2 aligns across 8 bases. Germline assignment: CDR1 SGHNT and CDR2 YENEEA. The junction had 6 bases not matched to a gene; V was cut back by 2 bases and J by 0 bases. This CDR3 contains 16 residues. CDR3 loop: CASSLYGSGSSYEQYF. The CDR3 bases are TGTGCCAGCAGCTTATACGGGAGCGGGAGCTCCTACGAGCAGTACTTC.

This chain joins TRBV7-9 and TRBJ2-3; no definite D call. Trimming stripped 0 bases from V and 7 bases from J, with 8 bases between. The CDR3 is made up of 13 amino acids. Germline lookup yields CDR1 SEHNR and CDR2 FQNEAQ (reference sequence). The chain's CDR3 is CASSLASYNTQYF. CDR3 nucleotide sequence: TGTGCCAGCAGCTTAGCCTCGTATAATACGCAGTATTTT.

The V and J genes are TRBV7-9 and TRBJ1-4; D possibly corresponds to TRBD1 (5 bases). Germline lookup yields CDR1 SEHNR and CDR2 FQNEAQ (reference sequence). This CDR3 comprises 14 residues. V lost 2 bases and J lost 2, with 6 bases in between. CDR3: CASSLSGTNEKLFF. CDR3 nucleotide sequence: TGTGCCAGCAGCTTATCAGGGACTAATGAAAAACTGTTTTTT.

This chain links TRBV30 with TRBJ1-2; D is unclear. Trimming removed 0 bases from V and 8 bases from J, with 13 bases in between. The CDR3 totals 13 residues. Germline V lookup: CDR1 GTSNPN, CDR2 SVGIG (reference sequence). CDR3 nucleotides: TGTGCCTGGAGTGTAGGACTTACGAGGGGCTACACCTTC. Its translation is CAWSVGLTRGYTF.

The chain joins TRBV28 to TRBJ1-1, with D possibly matching TRBD1 (5 bases). Trimming shortened V by 2 bases and J by 5 bases, and 9 bases separated the two germline ends. This CDR3 has 13 residues. Germline CDR1 reads MDHEN; CDR2 reads SYDVKM. The CDR3 coding sequence is TGTGCCAGCAGTTTACAGGGTTGGACTGAAGCTTTCTTT. This encodes CASSLQGWTEAFF. The full variable domain, in which reference TRBV28 and TRBJ1-1 provide the parts outside the CDR3, is DVKVTQSSRYLVKRTGEKVFLECVQDMDHENMFWYRQDPGLGLRLIYFSYDVKMKEKGDIPEGYSVSREKKERFSLILESASTNQTSMYLCASSLQGWTEAFFGQGTRLTVV.